This is a list of T cell receptor beta chains from one sample in a study of blood T cells in healthy people across ages. TCRdb re-called the 5' RACE reads with MiXCR, one entry per CDR3 protein. Among about 580,000 distinct CDR3 sequences listed, 40% to 50% were seen once. Sequencing was performed on blood. These receptors were obtained from a man older than 75 in good health. Each CDR3 is given with its conserved first and last residue. The D gene is left open where the match is weak. Only some rows state a clone size, as once, few, many or a class for expanded clones.

-,16,TRBV27,TRBD1,TRBJ2-5,CASSFQLGQGEETQYF,TGTGCCAGCAGTTTCCAGCTAGGACAGGGGGAAGAGACCCAGTACTTC
-,15,TRBV6-1,-,TRBJ1-4,CASSEFRDPNEKLFF,TGTGCCAGCAGTGAATTCAGGGATCCTAATGAAAAACTGTTTTTT
few,13,TRBV6-5,-,TRBJ2-3,CASSRNRIDTQYF,TGTGCCAGCAGTCGGAACAGGATAGATACGCAGTATTTT
-,12,TRBV29-1,-,TRBJ2-7,CSVTERISEQYF,TGCAGCGTTACCGAAAGGATTTCCGAGCAGTACTTC
-,16,TRBV6-5,-,TRBJ1-5,CASSYFPLDSNQPQHF,TGTGCCAGCAGTTACTTCCCCCTGGACAGCAATCAGCCCCAGCATTTT
-,16,TRBV5-5,TRBD2,TRBJ2-3,CASSWGGLAGGDTQYF,TGTGCCAGCAGCTGGGGGGGACTAGCGGGAGGAGATACGCAGTATTTT
-,14,TRBV20-1,-,TRBJ1-4,CSAKFVGFNEKLFF,TGCAGTGCCAAATTCGTCGGGTTTAATGAAAAACTGTTTTTT
-,14,TRBV5-1,TRBD1,TRBJ1-1,CASRQGSSNTEAFF,TGCGCCAGCAGACAGGGGAGCTCGAACACTGAAGCTTTCTTT
few,14,TRBV5-6,TRBD1,TRBJ1-5,CASSLRGDSQPQHF,TGTGCCAGCAGCTTGCGGGGGGACAGTCAGCCCCAGCATTTT
-,13,TRBV25-1,TRBD1,TRBJ2-7,CASSDRRTGEQYF,TGTGCCAGCAGTGACCGGCGGACAGGCGAGCAGTACTTC
few,13,TRBV7-2,TRBD2,TRBJ2-7,CASSFSGGSEQYF,TGTGCCAGCAGCTTCAGTGGCGGGAGCGAGCAGTACTTC
-,15,TRBV2,TRBD1,TRBJ2-5,CASNRRTGGQETQYF,TGTGCCAGCAACCGTAGGACAGGGGGCCAAGAGACCCAGTACTTC
-,14,TRBV2,-,TRBJ2-2,CASADKINTGELFF,TGTGCCAGCGCTGACAAGATTAACACCGGGGAGCTGTTTTTT
-,14,TRBV7-9,-,TRBJ2-1,CASSPPHRDFWQFF,TGTGCCAGCAGCCCACCCCACAGGGATTTTTGGCAGTTCTTC
-,12,TRBV7-2,TRBD1,TRBJ2-7,CASSHDRDEQYF,TGTGCCAGCAGCCACGACAGGGATGAGCAGTACTTC
-,12,TRBV9,TRBD1,TRBJ2-7,CAVRDSPYEQYF,TGTGCCGTCCGGGACAGCCCCTACGAGCAGTACTTC
once,14,TRBV6-6,-,TRBJ2-1,CAGSYGSSYNEQFF,TGTGCTGGCAGTTACGGGAGCTCCTACAATGAGCAGTTCTTC
-,15,TRBV5-8,TRBD2,TRBJ2-7,CASTRAGEGTYEQYF,TGTGCCAGCACTCGGGCCGGGGAGGGGACCTACGAGCAGTACTTC
few,15,TRBV7-2,-,TRBJ1-2,CASSLASAGLEGYTF,TGTGCCAGCAGCTTAGCGTCGGCGGGCCTGGAGGGCTACACCTTC
-,15,TRBV10-3,TRBD2,TRBJ2-1,CAITNSGGSYNEQFF,TGTGCCATCACCAATAGCGGGGGCTCCTACAATGAGCAGTTCTTC
-,14,TRBV7-2,TRBD1,TRBJ2-1,CASRTGQGGDEQFF,TGTGCCAGCAGGACTGGACAGGGTGGCGATGAGCAGTTCTTC
-,15,TRBV6-2/TRBV6-3,-,TRBJ2-1,CAVHSGRNSYNEQFF,TGTGCCGTACACTCGGGGCGAAACTCCTACAATGAGCAGTTCTTC
-,14,TRBV11-2,-,TRBJ2-5,CASSLGPPQATQYF,TGTGCCAGCAGCTTAGGGCCTCCCCAGGCGACCCAGTACTTC
-,16,TRBV7-2,TRBD2,TRBJ2-5,CASSLTSGGAWETQYF,TGTGCCAGCAGCTTAACTAGCGGGGGGGCCTGGGAGACCCAGTACTTC
few,15,TRBV20-1,-,TRBJ2-7,CSAGGGGARSYEQYF,TGCAGTGCCGGGGGTGGCGGGGCGCGATCCTACGAGCAGTACTTC
few,12,TRBV20-1,-,TRBJ1-2,CSANDGPYGYTF,TGCAGTGCAAACGACGGCCCCTATGGCTACACCTTC
few,18,TRBV6-1,TRBD1,TRBJ1-1,CASYPAAGGGNGNTEAFF,TGTGCCAGCTACCCTGCGGCAGGGGGAGGTAATGGGAACACTGAAGCTTTCTTT
-,16,TRBV7-2,-,TRBJ1-5,CASSLAGWGGNQPQHF,TGTGCCAGCAGCTTGGCAGGATGGGGGGGGAATCAGCCCCAGCATTTT
once,17,TRBV7-2,-,TRBJ1-5,CASSSKDGQRSNQPQHF,TGTGCCAGCAGCTCTAAAGACGGACAGCGTAGCAATCAGCCCCAGCATTTT
few,14,TRBV29-1,TRBD1,TRBJ2-5,CSVEARQGRETQYF,TGCAGCGTTGAAGCCCGACAGGGACGGGAGACCCAGTACTTC
once,14,TRBV28,TRBD2,TRBJ2-5,CASFTSGRPGEQYF,TGTGCCAGTTTTACTAGCGGGAGGCCTGGGGAGCAGTACTTC
-,15,TRBV28,-,TRBJ1-2,CASSRYRAQVYGYTF,TGTGCCAGCAGCCGGTACAGGGCCCAAGTCTATGGCTACACCTTC
-,16,TRBV4-3,-,TRBJ2-1,CASSQGTVWGHNEQFF,TGCGCCAGCAGCCAAGGGACAGTTTGGGGTCACAATGAGCAGTTCTTC
-,14,TRBV4-3,-,TRBJ2-2,CASSRRPLTGELFF,TGCGCCAGCAGCCGTCGACCACTAACCGGGGAGCTGTTTTTT
-,14,TRBV6-6,-,TRBJ1-5,CASNPSMGNQPQHF,TGTGCCAGCAACCCCTCTATGGGCAATCAGCCCCAGCATTTT
-,12,TRBV20-1,-,TRBJ1-1,CRGLGGPAEAFF,TGCAGGGGGCTCGGGGGGCCGGCTGAAGCTTTCTTT
many,15,TRBV6-6,TRBD1,TRBJ2-3,CASRTQGVHSDTQYF,TGTGCCAGCAGGACACAGGGGGTGCACTCAGATACGCAGTATTTT
few,13,TRBV20-1,-,TRBJ1-4,CSASKAPNEKLFF,TGCAGTGCTAGTAAAGCGCCCAATGAAAAACTGTTTTTT
-,13,TRBV2,-,TRBJ1-1,CASSEAGNTEAFF,TGTGCCAGCAGTGAAGCGGGGAACACTGAAGCTTTCTTT
few,15,TRBV3-1,TRBD2,TRBJ2-5,CASSQNLAVQETQYF,TGTGCCAGCAGCCAAAATCTAGCGGTCCAAGAGACCCAGTACTTC
-,13,TRBV10-3,-,TRBJ1-2,CAISESRGYGYTF,TGTGCCATCAGTGAGTCGCGAGGGTATGGCTACACCTTC
-,16,TRBV9,TRBD1,TRBJ2-4,CACSVEGTGERNIQYF,TGTGCCTGCAGCGTAGAAGGGACAGGGGAGAGGAACATTCAGTACTTC
-,14,TRBV6-1,-,TRBJ2-5,CASSEMGFGETQYF,TGTGCCAGCAGTGAAATGGGATTCGGGGAGACCCAGTACTTC
-,14,TRBV7-2,-,TRBJ2-1,CASSLAGVHNEQFF,TGTGCCAGCAGCTTAGCAGGGGTGCACAATGAGCAGTTCTTC
few,16,TRBV20-1,TRBD1,TRBJ2-1,CSATLQAGTGWNEQFF,TGCAGTGCTACCCTCCAGGCCGGGACAGGGTGGAATGAGCAGTTCTTC
few,16,TRBV7-9,TRBD1,TRBJ1-3,CASSSPGQGDGNTIYF,TGTGCCAGCAGCTCACCGGGACAGGGCGACGGAAACACCATATATTTT